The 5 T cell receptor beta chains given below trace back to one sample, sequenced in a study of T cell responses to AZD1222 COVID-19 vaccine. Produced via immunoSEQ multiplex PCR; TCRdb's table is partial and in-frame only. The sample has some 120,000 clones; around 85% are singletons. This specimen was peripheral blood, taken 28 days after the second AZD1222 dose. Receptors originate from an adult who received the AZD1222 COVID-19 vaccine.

The CDR3 loop is CASSQEGTDNQPQHF. The CDR3 DNA follows: TGCGCCAGCAGCCAAGAAGGGACAGACAATCAGCCCCAGCATTTT. The chain carries TRBV4-1 and TRBJ1-5; 7 bases align to TRBD1. Trimming cost V 0 bases and J 3 bases; bases outside gene matches: 2. The CDR3 spans 15 residues. The germline gives CDR1 MGHRA, CDR2 YSYEKL.

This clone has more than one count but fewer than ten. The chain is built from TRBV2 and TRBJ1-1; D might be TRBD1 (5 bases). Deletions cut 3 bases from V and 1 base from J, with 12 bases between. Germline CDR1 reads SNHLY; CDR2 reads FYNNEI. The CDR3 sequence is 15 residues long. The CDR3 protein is CASSDMDTKNTEAFF. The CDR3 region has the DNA TGTGCCAGCAGTGATATGGACACAAAGAACACTGAAGCTTTCTTT.

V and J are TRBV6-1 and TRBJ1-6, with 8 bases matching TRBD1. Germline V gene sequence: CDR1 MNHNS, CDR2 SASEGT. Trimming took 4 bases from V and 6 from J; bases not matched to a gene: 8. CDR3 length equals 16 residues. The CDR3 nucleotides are TGTGCCAGCAGTGCGGGCCAGGGGGCTGTTAATTCACCCCTCCACTTT. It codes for CASSAGQGAVNSPLHF.

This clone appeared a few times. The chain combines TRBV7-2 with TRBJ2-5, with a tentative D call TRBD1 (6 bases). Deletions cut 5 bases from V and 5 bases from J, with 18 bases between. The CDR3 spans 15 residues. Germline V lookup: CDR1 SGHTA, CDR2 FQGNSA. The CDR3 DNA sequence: TGTGCCAGCAGCCGCCTCGGGCAGGGGACGGAGACCCAGTACTTC. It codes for CASSRLGQGTETQYF.

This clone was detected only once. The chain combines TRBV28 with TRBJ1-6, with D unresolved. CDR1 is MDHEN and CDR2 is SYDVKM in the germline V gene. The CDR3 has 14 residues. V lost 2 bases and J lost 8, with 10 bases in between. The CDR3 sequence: CASSLTAEYSPLHF. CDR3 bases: TGTGCCAGCAGTTTAACGGCTGAGTATTCACCCCTCCACTTT.